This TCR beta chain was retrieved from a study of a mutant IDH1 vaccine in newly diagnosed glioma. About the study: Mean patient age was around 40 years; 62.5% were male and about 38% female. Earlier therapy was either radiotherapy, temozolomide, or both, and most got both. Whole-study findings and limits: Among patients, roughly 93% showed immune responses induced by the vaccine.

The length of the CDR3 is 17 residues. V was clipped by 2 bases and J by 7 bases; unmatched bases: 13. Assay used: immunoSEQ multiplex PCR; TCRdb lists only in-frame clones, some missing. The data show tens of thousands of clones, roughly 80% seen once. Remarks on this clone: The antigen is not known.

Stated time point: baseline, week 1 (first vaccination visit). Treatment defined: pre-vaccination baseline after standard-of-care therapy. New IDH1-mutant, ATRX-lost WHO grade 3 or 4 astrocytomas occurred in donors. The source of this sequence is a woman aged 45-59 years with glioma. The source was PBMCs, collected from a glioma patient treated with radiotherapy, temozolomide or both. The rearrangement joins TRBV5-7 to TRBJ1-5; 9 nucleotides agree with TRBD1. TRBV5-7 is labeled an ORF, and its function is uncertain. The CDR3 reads CASSFAPGTGLGQPQHF. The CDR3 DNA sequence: TGTGCCAGCAGCTTCGCCCCCGGGACAGGGTTGGGGCAGCCCCAGCATTTT.